This T cell receptor beta chain was obtained from a study of a mutant IDH1 vaccine in newly diagnosed glioma. The wider study: Vaccinations, eight in total, occurred in weeks 1, 3, 5, 7, 11, 15, 19, 23. Prior therapy was radiotherapy, temozolomide, or both; most received both.

On this clone: What it binds is not known.

Profiled with immunoSEQ multiplex PCR; TCRdb holds only in-frame clones, not every one. The sample holds some 120,000 clones, roughly 78% seen once. Stated time point: week 11, during vaccination. The study gave 300 ug of mutant IDH1 20-mer peptide per vaccine dose, with topical imiquimod. There were new WHO grade 3 or 4 astrocytomas in the donors, and these were IDH1-mutant and ATRX-lost. The CDR3 contains 12 residues. CDR1 and CDR2 from the germline V gene are LGHNT and FRNRAP. V lost 5 bases to trimming and J lost 1 base, with 6 bases between them. This clonotype originated in a man aged 40-49 years with glioma. J is TRBJ2-7 and V is TRBV12-5; tentatively, D is TRBD1 (6 bases). The sample in question was PBMCs, obtained from a glioma patient whose treatment included an IDH1 peptide vaccine. CDR3 amino acids: CASGDRSYEQYF. The CDR3 region has the DNA TGTGCTAGTGGTGACAGGTCCTACGAGCAGTACTTC. Full variable domain (remainder filled in from reference TRBV12-5 and TRBJ2-7): DARVTQTPRHKVTEMGQEVTMRCQPILGHNTVFWYRQTMMQGLELLAYFRNRAPLDDSGMPKDRFSAEMPDATLATLKIQPSEPRDSAVYFCASGDRSYEQYFGPGTRLTVT.